This T cell receptor (beta chain) was sequenced during a study of blood T cell repertoires in COVID-19. Study-level background: Samples taken during acute and convalescent COVID-19 were collected in the United States, Italy and Spain.

Libraries were prepared by immunoSEQ multiplex PCR; TCRdb keeps only in-frame clonotypes and omits some of them. The sample lists 80,000 to 100,000 clones, roughly 80% occurring once. J gave up 0 bases and V 1 base, and 3 bases lay outside the gene matches. From germline, CDR1 is SGHTA and CDR2 FQGNSA. The CDR3 contains 16 residues. Input material: peripheral blood. The sequence was obtained from a man aged 55 to 70 with acute or convalescent COVID-19. The chain links TRBV7-2 to TRBJ2-1; 7 bases fit TRBD2. CDR3 bases: TGTGCCAGCAGCTTAGACGGCGGGAGCTCCTACAATGAGCAGTTCTTC. Protein: CASSLDGGSSYNEQFF.